The sequence of this T cell receptor beta chain was determined in a study of blood T cell repertoires in COVID-19. Data came from immunoSEQ multiplex PCR; TCRdb stores just in-frame clones and leaves some out. The sample consists of about 260,000 clones, about 90% of them appearing once. Trimming took off 0 bases at V and 5 bases at J, with 18 bases between the two ends. This CDR3 has 17 amino acids. Per the germline V gene, CDR1 is SGDLS and CDR2 is YYNGEE. This chain connects TRBV9 to TRBJ1-5; D unclear. The sample taken for sequencing was peripheral blood. The origin of this receptor is a woman in her sixties or seventies with COVID-19, enrolled during active disease. In DNA form, the CDR3 reads TGTGCCAGCAGCGTAGGAGAGGGCCCGACTGGAGATCAGCCCCAGCATTTT. Amino acid sequence: CASSVGEGPTGDQPQHF.